The clone carrying this TCR beta chain was detected only once. One end of the junction varies from germline; a read error may be responsible. Generated by immunoSEQ multiplex PCR, the TCRdb table keeps only in-frame clones and is missing some. The sample has 95,000 or so clones, roughly 96% seen once. The CDR3 covers 13 residues. The germline V gene encodes CDR1 SNHLY and CDR2 FYNNEI. This entry belongs to a study of technical replicates of blood from several donors. This chain links TRBV2 with TRBJ1-2, with D unclear. This clonotype originated in a human donor in good health. Specimen: T cells isolated from PBMCs. CDR3 region: CASREGSIYGYTF. The CDR3 region has the DNA TGTGCCAGCAGAGAAGGGTCTATCTATGGCTACACCTTC.